This section outlines one T cell receptor beta chain sequence together with its context. Its antigen is unknown. Base qualities are missing; no much larger clone stands one base away. These data come from a study of T-cell memory formation after mild COVID-19 (dated by TCRdb to the early 2020s). Broadly, across the study: Most TCR sequence clusters were specific to one of the two donors. In a couple of donors, T-cell clones that expanded and contracted after mild COVID-19 were tracked by sequencing TCRalpha and TCRbeta repertoires over time. Two young, previously healthy adult volunteers made up the cohort, one male and one female. Points the paper makes about the study in general: The study covered only a couple of mild cases, and larger cohorts including severe cases with pre-infection samples were considered necessary. Contracting CD4+ clones were found mainly in CM and EM memory subsets, while CD8+ clones were enriched in EMRA. Some responding clones were detected in pre-infection memory, suggesting pre-existing cross-reactive memory T cells joined the SARS-CoV-2 response. The second-wave clones that peaked on day 37 were not confirmed to be SARS-CoV-2 specific. Clones that contracted from day 15 to 85 showed balanced CD4/CD8 phenotypes, whereas a second wave of clones that expanded from day 15 to 37 leaned towards CD4+.

PBMCs were isolated by Ficoll-Paque density gradient centrifugation. TCRdb lists the instrument as Illumina NovaSeq 6000. cDNA libraries for TCRalpha and TCRbeta were prepared by 5'RACE using constant-segment primers, with sample barcodes and unique molecular identifiers added. RNA was extracted from every sample with Trizol reagent. The libraries were amplified in two PCR steps, and the second step added a second sample barcode and Illumina TruSeq adapters. Libraries were sequenced on an Illumina NovaSeq with 2 x 150 bp paired-end reads. The source study handled its data this way. Demultiplexing of reads and collapsing into UMI-guided consensus sequences were performed with migec v1.2.7. Using mixcr v2.1.11, the UMI consensuses were aligned to TRA and TRB V and J templates and assembled into clonotypes. Clonotypes were classified as expanded or contracted when called significant by both edgeR and NoisET, with noise models trained on biological replicates. For edgeR calls, a false discovery rate-adjusted p below 0.01 and a log2 fold-change threshold of 1 were applied. As an exploratory analysis of dynamics, max-normalized trajectories of the 1000 most abundant clonotypes were examined with PCA combined with hierarchical clustering. Separately sequenced CD4+ and CD8+ repertoires were used to assign the CD4 or CD8 phenotype of responding clones. The raw public reads went through TCRdb reprocessing: fastp at Q25, MiXCR clone calling, in-frame beta chains kept. Entries are consolidated by CDR3 protein sequence, retaining the most common genes and DNA. Here the V and J calls rest on TCRdb's processing, not on the authors' analysis. This sample comprises around 530,000 distinct CDR3 sequences, roughly a fifth of them detected only once. The ten largest clonotypes hold around 7.7% of the sample.

From the cysteine up to the phenylalanine, the CDR3 has a length of 13 residues. Of all the DNA, just the CDR3 is kept, 39 bases in frame from base 1. Reading the germline V gene gives CDR1 MDHEN and CDR2 SYDVKM. V lost 8 bases and J lost 0 bases; the stretch between them is 8 bases long. This clonotype was sampled from an adult woman who had mild COVID-19 (a few samples of this study predate the infection). The sample titles of this study are shuffled in the database, so cell type and time point are left out; the donor was told from shared clones. The specimen sequenced was PBMCs or a T cell subset sorted from them (not recorded which). The chain was built from TRBV28 and TRBJ1-5; a confident D gene designation cannot be given. The CDR3 sequence is CASAVYSNQPQHF. The DNA reads TGTGCCAGCGCGGTTTATAGCAATCAGCCCCAGCATTTT.